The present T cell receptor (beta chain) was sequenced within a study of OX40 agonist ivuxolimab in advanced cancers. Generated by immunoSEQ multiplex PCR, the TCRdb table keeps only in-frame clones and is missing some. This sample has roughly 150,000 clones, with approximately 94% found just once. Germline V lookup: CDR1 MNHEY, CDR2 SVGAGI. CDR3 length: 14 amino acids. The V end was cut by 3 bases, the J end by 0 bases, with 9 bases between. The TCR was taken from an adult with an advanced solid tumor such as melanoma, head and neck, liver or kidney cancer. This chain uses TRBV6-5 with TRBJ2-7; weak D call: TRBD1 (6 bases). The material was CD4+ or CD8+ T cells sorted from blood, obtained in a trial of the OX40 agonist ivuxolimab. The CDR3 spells CASSYRDISYEQYF. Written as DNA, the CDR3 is TGTGCCAGCAGTTATCGGGACATCTCCTACGAGCAGTACTTC.